This T cell receptor beta chain was captured in a study of shared clonotypes between healthy human individuals. Across the study: The plates for each donor numbered three CD4 naive, three CD4 memory, two CD8 naive and one CD8 memory.

Data came from immunoSEQ multiplex PCR; TCRdb stores just in-frame clones and leaves some out. The data hold some 1,600,000 clones, with 95% to 99% observed a single time. V dropped 5 bases and J dropped 4; count of bases not matched to a gene: 7. Germline V gene data show CDR1 as SGHTA and CDR2 as FQGNSA. The length of the CDR3 is 15 residues. The rearrangement joins TRBV7-2 to TRBJ2-2; 7 bases align to TRBD2. The origin of this receptor is a man aged 25 to 40 in good health. The specimen was naive CD4+ T cells sorted from blood. The subset was: CD45RA+ positively selected. The CDR3 DNA reads TGTGCCAGCAGCCCGCCAGCGGGACTCACCGGGGAGCTGTTTTTT. It yields the protein CASSPPAGLTGELFF. Filled out from reference TRBV7-2 and TRBJ2-2, the complete variable domain reads GAGVSQSPSNKVTEKGKDVELRCDPISGHTALYWYRQSLGQGLEFLIYFQGNSAPDKSGLPSDRFSAERTGGSVSTLTIQRTQQEDSAVYLCASSPPAGLTGELFFGEGSRLTVL.